What follows are 4 T cell receptor beta chains derived from one specimen sequenced in a study of response to subunit inactivated influenza vaccine. TCRdb analysed the RT-PCR reads with MiXCR anew, one entry per CDR3 protein. The sample has approximately 500,000 distinct CDR3 sequences; 10% to 15% are singletons. The specimen was PBMCs from blood, collected about 40 days after vaccination. The receptors originated from a man aged 45-65 years who received an inactivated influenza vaccine.

V is TRBV6-1 and J is TRBJ2-7; D is uncertain. This CDR3 has 17 amino acids. Trimming removed 5 bases at V and 0 bases at J, with 20 bases between. CDR1 is MNHNS, CDR2 SASEGT, per germline. CDR3 sequence reads: CASSKRRRGRRSYEQYF. The CDR3 bases are TGTGCCAGCAGTAAGAGACGACGTGGGCGCCGCTCCTACGAGCAGTACTTC.

This clonotype was counted many times. The chain recombines TRBV29-1 with TRBJ2-7; tentative D call: TRBD2 (7 bases). Trimming shortened V by 3 bases and J by 2 bases, and 14 bases separated the two germline ends. CDR1 is SQVTM and CDR2 is ANQGSEA in the germline V gene. The CDR3 contains 14 residues. The CDR3 protein is CSVEGGPPTYEQYF. The CDR3 coding sequence is TGCAGCGTTGAGGGGGGGCCCCCTACCTACGAGCAGTACTTC.

This clonotype was seen a few times. The chain carries TRBV7-2 and TRBJ1-1; 9 bases align to TRBD1. The CDR3 sequence is 15 residues long. With V trimmed by 1 base and J by 5 bases, 5 bases remained unmatched. CDR1 and CDR2 from the germline V gene are SGHTA and FQGNSA. The CDR3 spells CASSLGYRGHTEAFF. CDR3 coding DNA: TGTGCCAGCAGCTTAGGATACAGGGGGCATACTGAAGCTTTCTTT.

V is TRBV29-1 and J is TRBJ2-5; 7 positions agree with TRBD2. The CDR3 length is 12 residues. CDR1 is SQVTM, CDR2 ANQGSEA, per germline. With V trimmed by 7 bases and J by 1 base, 3 bases remained unmatched. CDR3 residues: CSGSGAQETQYF. Here the CDR3 DNA reads TGCAGCGGCAGCGGGGCCCAAGAGACCCAGTACTTC.